Listed below are T cell receptor beta chains from one sample, sequenced in a study of shared T cell receptors in the human thymus. Libraries were prepared by immunoSEQ multiplex PCR; TCRdb keeps only in-frame clonotypes and omits some of them. The top ten clones hold about 0.0094% of a sample with over 650,000 clones, 70% to 90% of them seen once. The same data also contributed to another study, on human thymus T cells.

The sequencing input was thymocytes. These receptors all stem from a boy younger than two with a congenital heart defect. Both conserved end residues are part of each CDR3. D genes are given only for firm matches. Expanded clones are given a class, and other clones once, few, many or no size at all.

clone_size: few
v_call: TRBV28
j_call: TRBJ1-6
d_call: TRBD1
cdr3_aa: CASSSGQGVSSPLHF
cdr3_nt: TGTGCCAGCAGTTCAGGGCAGGGGGTGAGTTCACCCCTCCACTTT

clone_size: NA
v_call: TRBV5-4
j_call: TRBJ2-2
d_call: TRBD1
cdr3_aa: CASSSRTGNTGELFF
cdr3_nt: TGTGCCAGCAGCTCCAGGACAGGGAACACCGGGGAGCTGTTTTTT

clone_size: few
v_call: TRBV4-1
j_call: TRBJ1-2
d_call: TRBD1
cdr3_aa: CASSQDGDRDSVEGYTF
cdr3_nt: TGCGCCAGCAGCCAAGATGGGGACAGGGATTCCGTCGAGGGCTACACCTTC

clone_size: NA
v_call: TRBV28
j_call: TRBJ1-5
d_call: TRBD1
cdr3_aa: CASSFFTGGKGQPQHF
cdr3_nt: TGTGCCAGCAGTTTTTTCACAGGGGGTAAGGGTCAGCCCCAGCATTTT

clone_size: NA
v_call: TRBV27
j_call: TRBJ1-2
d_call: NA
cdr3_aa: CASSPNSRIYGYTF
cdr3_nt: TGTGCCAGCAGTCCGAACAGCCGGATCTATGGCTACACCTTC

clone_size: NA
v_call: TRBV6-1
j_call: TRBJ1-5
d_call: NA
cdr3_aa: CASRRRDNQPQHF
cdr3_nt: TGTGCCAGCAGAAGGAGGGACAATCAGCCCCAGCATTTT

clone_size: NA
v_call: TRBV4-3
j_call: TRBJ2-1
d_call: TRBD1
cdr3_aa: CASSQERDRGHFEQFF
cdr3_nt: TGCGCCAGCAGCCAAGAAAGGGACAGGGGGCATTTTGAGCAGTTCTTC

clone_size: NA
v_call: TRBV4-1
j_call: TRBJ2-3
d_call: TRBD2
cdr3_aa: CASSQGTSGGASTDTQYF
cdr3_nt: TGCGCCAGCAGCCAAGGGACTAGCGGGGGGGCTAGCACAGATACGCAGTATTTT

clone_size: NA
v_call: TRBV9
j_call: TRBJ2-5
d_call: TRBD2
cdr3_aa: CASSKAGREGETQYF
cdr3_nt: TGTGCCAGCAGCAAAGCGGGTAGGGAGGGTGAGACCCAGTACTTC

clone_size: NA
v_call: TRBV6-6
j_call: TRBJ2-1
d_call: TRBD2
cdr3_aa: CASSYPSGGAFDEQFF
cdr3_nt: TGTGCCAGCAGTTACCCGAGCGGGGGGGCCTTCGATGAGCAGTTCTTC

clone_size: NA
v_call: TRBV14
j_call: TRBJ2-7
d_call: TRBD1
cdr3_aa: CASSLPGQGAYEQYF
cdr3_nt: TGTGCCAGCAGCTTACCGGGACAGGGGGCCTACGAGCAGTACTTC

clone_size: NA
v_call: TRBV19
j_call: TRBJ1-1
d_call: NA
cdr3_aa: CASSMAGGEGFGGTEAFF
cdr3_nt: TGTGCCAGTAGTATGGCGGGTGGGGAAGGATTCGGGGGCACTGAAGCTTTCTTT

clone_size: NA
v_call: TRBV6-1
j_call: TRBJ1-4
d_call: NA
cdr3_aa: CASSDPDEGLDSTNEKLFF
cdr3_nt: TGTGCCAGCAGTGACCCGGACGAGGGTTTGGACTCGACTAATGAAAAACTGTTTTTT

clone_size: NA
v_call: TRBV10-3
j_call: TRBJ2-1
d_call: NA
cdr3_aa: CAISAKGGRAPYNEQFF
cdr3_nt: TGTGCCATCAGTGCTAAAGGGGGTCGCGCCCCTTACAATGAGCAGTTCTTC

clone_size: NA
v_call: TRBV4-1
j_call: TRBJ1-4
d_call: NA
cdr3_aa: CASRHKRQDLSAATNEKLFF
cdr3_nt: TGCGCCAGCAGACACAAACGACAGGACTTAAGCGCCGCAACTAATGAAAAACTGTTTTTT

clone_size: once
v_call: TRBV19
j_call: TRBJ2-3
d_call: NA
cdr3_aa: CASRPPQDSTDTQYF
cdr3_nt: TGTGCCAGTAGGCCCCCCCAGGACTCCACAGATACGCAGTATTTT